These 3 T cell receptor beta chains were sequenced from one sample in a study of cytomegalovirus exposure and HLA in healthy donors (dated by TCRdb to the late 2010s). Libraries were built with the immunoSEQ multiplex PCR assay. For the multiplex PCR, a mixture combining 60 forward primers for TCR Vbeta segments and 13 reverse primers for TCR Jbeta segments was used. TCRdb mirrors the immuneACCESS table, restricted to in-frame sequences. Some clones are absent from its copies; in checked studies, under half trace to an unresolved V gene, and the reason for the others is unknown. This sample comprises roughly 160,000 clones, 73% of them detected only once. Approximately 5.6% of the sample belongs to the ten largest clones. What was sequenced was PBMCs. The receptors shown here come from a woman between 18 and 29 years old in good health and CMV-seropositive.

V usage is TRBV2 and J usage is TRBJ2-7, with D possibly TRBD1 on 5 matching bases. There are 18 residues in the CDR3. V was cut by 0 bases and J by 1 base, with 19 bases left in between. Germline V gene lookup returns CDR1 SNHLY and CDR2 FYNNEI. The CDR3 reads CASSEALFATDYSYEQYF. DNA of the CDR3: TGTGCCAGCAGTGAAGCGCTATTCGCGACAGATTATTCCTACGAGCAGTACTTC.

This clone appeared once. The chain has TRBV6-6 and TRBJ1-6; D not certain. This CDR3 contains 16 residues. The V end was cut by 6 bases, the J end by 0 bases, with 12 bases between. The germline V gene has CDR1 MNHNY and CDR2 SVGAGI (reference sequence). The CDR3 region has the DNA TGTGCCAGCAGCCTATCTCTGAGCTCCTATAATTCACCCCTCCACTTT. Residues: CASSLSLSSYNSPLHF.

The chain employs TRBV19 and TRBJ2-2; D not certain. The V and J ends lost 7 bases and 3 bases respectively, with 6 bases between them. This CDR3 is 12 amino acids long. Germline loops: CDR1 LNHDA, CDR2 SQIVND (reference sequence). CDR3 nucleotides: TGTGCCAGTACCTCTTACACCGGGGAGCTGTTTTTT. Its translation: CASTSYTGELFF.